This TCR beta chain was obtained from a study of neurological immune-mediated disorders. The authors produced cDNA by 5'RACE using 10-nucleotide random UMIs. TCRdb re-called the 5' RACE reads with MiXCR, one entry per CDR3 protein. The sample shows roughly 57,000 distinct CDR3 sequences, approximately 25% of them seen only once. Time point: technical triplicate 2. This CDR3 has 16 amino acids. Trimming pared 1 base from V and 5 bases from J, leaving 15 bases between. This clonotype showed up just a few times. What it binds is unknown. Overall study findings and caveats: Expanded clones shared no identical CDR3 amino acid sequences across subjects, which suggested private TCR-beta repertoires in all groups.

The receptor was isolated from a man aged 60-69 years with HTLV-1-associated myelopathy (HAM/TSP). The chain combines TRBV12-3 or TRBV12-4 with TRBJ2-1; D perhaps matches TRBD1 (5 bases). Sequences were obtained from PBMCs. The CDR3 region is CASSLVSGLGHNEQFF. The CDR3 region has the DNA TGTGCCAGCAGTTTAGTATCAGGGCTAGGCCACAATGAGCAGTTCTTC.